A selection of T cell receptor beta chains follows, all from one sample in a study of OX40 agonist ivuxolimab in advanced cancers. TCRdb keeps only in-frame clones here, not all; method: immunoSEQ multiplex PCR. In the table there are under 15,000 clones, roughly 71% of which are singletons. This specimen was CD4+ or CD8+ T cells sorted from blood, taken in a trial of the OX40 agonist ivuxolimab. The receptors shown here come from an adult with an advanced solid tumor such as melanoma, head and neck, liver or kidney cancer. The conserved cysteine and the conserved F or W are not part of the CDR3 here. Each record gives: J gene, V gene, CDR3 protein.

TRBJ1-2 TRBV27 ASSPGQGFNYGYT
TRBJ1-5 TRBV7-2 ASRPSAAGDQPQH
TRBJ2-7 TRBV18 ASSPPVFRVSYEQY
TRBJ2-1 TRBV7-2 ASSLVEGAYEQF
TRBJ1-4 TRBV28 ASSPPGRVDEKLF
TRBJ1-5 TRBV29-1 SGGDSNQPQH
TRBJ2-5 TRBV27 ASSPGTSGRTQY
TRBJ2-2 TRBV2 ARSPTTPRTGELF
TRBJ2-1 TRBV5-1 ASSLDVNEQF
TRBJ1-2 TRBV5-8 ASAPGGIYGYT